This TCR beta chain appears in the sequencing data of a study of Graves' ophthalmopathy and Graves' hyperthyroidism. Study-level points and caveats: Its predictions of ophthalmopathy progression gave the model approximately 65% sensitivity and 72% to 85% specificity. Blood samples also showed most expanded thyroid clonotypes exceeding 0.001 frequency.

This clonotype was recorded at least ten times. Its specificity is not known. Germline CDR1 reads LNHNV; CDR2 reads YYDKDF (reference sequence). This CDR3 comprises 15 residues. With V trimmed by 0 bases and J by 2 bases, 2 bases remained unmatched. Establishment of the diagnosis relied upon clinical symptoms, serum thyroxine, TRAb, thyroid ultrasound and orbital computed tomography. As the template, RNA transcripts were used to amplify TCR beta CDR3 regions. The authors performed first-round RT-PCR with HTBI primers and then a second-round multiplex PCR. MiXCR, run by TCRdb on the multiplex PCR reads, gives a single entry per CDR3 protein. The sample has roughly 700,000 distinct CDR3 sequences; roughly 41% are singletons.

The gene calls are TRBV15 and TRBJ1-1; 8 nucleotides agree with TRBD1. The sequenced sample was peripheral blood. The source is an adult man with Graves' ophthalmopathy. In DNA form, the CDR3 reads TGTGCCACCAGCAGAGAACAGGGGGTTAACACTGAAGCTTTCTTT. Its protein is CATSREQGVNTEAFF.